The clone carrying this T cell receptor (beta chain) was detected only a few times. This CDR3 region has 14 residues. CDR1 and CDR2 (germline): LNHDA, SQIVND (reference sequence). V dropped 8 bases and J dropped 9 bases, with 20 bases sitting between them. From the 5' RACE reads, TCRdb called clonotypes with MiXCR, one entry per CDR3 protein. This sample carries around 160,000 distinct CDR3 sequences, approximately 6.7% of them seen once, and the ten largest clones take more than 2.5%. This specimen comes from a study of T cells after yellow fever vaccination. Material: CD4+ T cells sorted from PBMCs, obtained less than 6 days after the first yellow fever vaccination. This rearrangement joins TRBV19 to TRBJ2-1; D is possibly TRBD2 (6 bases). This receptor was obtained from a man aged 18 to 30 who received the YFV17D yellow fever vaccine. This chain's CDR3 is CASLNGGRTTEQFF. The CDR3 nucleotides read TGTGCCAGTCTTAACGGAGGGCGAACGACTGAGCAGTTCTTC. Using reference TRBV19 and TRBJ2-1 for the parts outside the CDR3, the full variable domain is DGGITQSPKYLFRKEGQNVTLSCEQNLNHDAMYWYRQDPGQGLRLIYYSQIVNDFQKGDIAEGYSVSREKKESFPLTVTSAQKNPTAFYLCASLNGGRTTEQFFGPGTRLTVL.